Presented here are 7 T cell receptor beta chains from one specimen sequenced in a study of blood T cell repertoires in COVID-19. TCRdb's table, derived via immunoSEQ multiplex PCR, lists solely in-frame clones and lacks some. Of roughly 500,000 clones listed, approximately 85% are singletons. The sequenced sample consisted of peripheral blood. Receptor source: a human donor in a cohort sampled during active COVID-19.

This chain links TRBV7-2 with TRBJ1-2, with a weak D call TRBD1 (5 bases). This CDR3 contains 14 residues. V was shortened by 7 bases and J by 1 base, with 13 bases between the two germline ends. CDR1 and CDR2 from the germline V gene are SGHTA and FQGNSA. DNA for the CDR3: TGTGCCAGCACCGACGACAGCAGTAACTATGGCTACACCTTC. The encoded protein is CASTDDSSNYGYTF.

For the CDR3, the DNA is TGTGCCAGCAGCACTAGCGGGACCGCCTACAATGAGCAGTTCTTC. It codes for CASSTSGTAYNEQFF. The V gene is TRBV6-5, the J gene TRBJ2-1, with 10 bases aligning to TRBD2. Germline V gives CDR1 MNHEY, CDR2 SVGAGI. The CDR3 spans 15 residues. V was pared by 6 bases and J by 2 bases, with 4 bases of the junction left unmatched.

This chain uses TRBV6-6 with TRBJ1-4; maybe TRBD1 (6 bases). The CDR3 has 13 residues. Trimming removed 5 bases from V and 4 bases from J, with 8 bases in between. The germline V gene has CDR1 MNHNY and CDR2 SVGAGI (reference sequence). In DNA, the CDR3 is TGTGCCAGCAGTCGGACAGATAATGAAAAACTGTTTTTT. Translating it yields CASSRTDNEKLFF.

In its sample, this clone was seen once. The chain links TRBV7-3 to TRBJ1-3; weak D call: TRBD1 (6 bases). CDR3 length: 13 residues. Germline values: CDR1 SGHTA, CDR2 FQGTGA. Trimming shortened V by 5 bases and J by 4 bases, and 9 bases separated the two germline ends. The CDR3 here is CASSIDRGNTIYF. The CDR3 region has the DNA TGTGCCAGCAGCATTGACAGGGGAAACACCATATATTTT.

This rearrangement joins TRBV2 to TRBJ1-6, with 10 bases that match TRBD1. The V gene end was trimmed by 6 bases and the J gene end by 10 bases; junction bases not matched to a gene: 9. CDR3 size: 15 residues. Germline V gives CDR1 SNHLY, CDR2 FYNNEI. The CDR3 loop is CASRDPGQGRSPLHF. The CDR3 bases are TGTGCCAGCAGAGACCCGGGACAGGGGAGGTCACCCCTCCACTTT.

The chain couples TRBV28 to TRBJ2-2; D gene unclear. The V and J ends lost 6 bases and 0 bases respectively, with 20 bases between them. CDR1 and CDR2 from the germline V gene are MDHEN and SYDVKM. CDR3 length equals 18 residues. Written as DNA, the CDR3 is TGTGCCAGCAGCTCAAGATCTCTTTTAACTTCGAACACCGGGGAGCTGTTTTTT. It is translated as CASSSRSLLTSNTGELFF.

V gene TRBV24-1 combines with J gene TRBJ2-1, with 8 positions matching TRBD1. The CDR3 extends over 13 amino acids. From germline, CDR1 is KGHDR and CDR2 SFDVKD. V was pared by 5 bases and J by 8 bases, with 4 bases of the junction left unmatched. The CDR3 DNA sequence: TGTGCCACCAGTGGCATACAGGGGGATGAGCAGTTCTTC. The encoded protein is CATSGIQGDEQFF.